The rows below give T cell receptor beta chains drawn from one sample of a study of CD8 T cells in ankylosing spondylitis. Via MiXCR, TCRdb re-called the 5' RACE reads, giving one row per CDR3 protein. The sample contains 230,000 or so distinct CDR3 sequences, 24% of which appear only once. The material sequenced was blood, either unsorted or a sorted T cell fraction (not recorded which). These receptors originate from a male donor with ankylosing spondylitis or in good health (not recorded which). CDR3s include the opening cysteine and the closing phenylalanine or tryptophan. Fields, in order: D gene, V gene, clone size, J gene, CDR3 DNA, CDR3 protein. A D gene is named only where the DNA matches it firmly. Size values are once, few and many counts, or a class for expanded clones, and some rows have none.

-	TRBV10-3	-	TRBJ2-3	TGTGCCATCAGTCCCAGACAGGGAGGAGATACGCAGTATTTT	CAISPRQGGDTQYF
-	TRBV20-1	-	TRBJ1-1	TGCAGTGCTAGAGACCCCCGGAGGGGTATCACTGAAGCTTTCTTT	CSARDPRRGITEAFF
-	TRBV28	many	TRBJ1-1	TGTGCCAGCAGTTTTCGCGGGACAAGAGCTTTCTTT	CASSFRGTRAFF
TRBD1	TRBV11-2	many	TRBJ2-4	TGTGCCAGCAGCTTAGATCCTAGGACAGGGGCTGGGAGATTGGCCAAAAACATTCAGTACTTC	CASSLDPRTGAGRLAKNIQYF
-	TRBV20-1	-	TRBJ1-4	TGCAGTGCTACCTCGGGGGGTGGCGGAAAACTGTTTTTT	CSATSGGGGKLFF
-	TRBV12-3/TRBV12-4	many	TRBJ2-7	TGTGCCAGCAGTTTTACGGCACAGGGCGAGCAGTACTTC	CASSFTAQGEQYF
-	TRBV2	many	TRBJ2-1	TGTGCCAGCACCGCCAGGGCCAACAATGAGCAGTTCTTC	CASTARANNEQFF
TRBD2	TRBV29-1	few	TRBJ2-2	TGCAGCGCCGGGGGGGGCGCGTACACCGGGGAGCTGTTTTTT	CSAGGGAYTGELFF
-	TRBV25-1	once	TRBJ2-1	TGTGCCAGCAGTGACCTGGGTGAGCAGTTCTTC	CASSDLGEQFF
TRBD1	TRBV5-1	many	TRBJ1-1	TGCGCCAGCAGCTTGACCCCAGGACAGGGTAACACTGAAGCTTTCTTT	CASSLTPGQGNTEAFF
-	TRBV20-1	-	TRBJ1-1	TGCAGTGCTAGGTGGGACGACCGGCCGAACACTGAAGCTTTCTTT	CSARWDDRPNTEAFF
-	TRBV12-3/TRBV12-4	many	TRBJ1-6	TGTGCCAGCTCTTTGGGGCTCGATAATTCACCCCTCCACTTT	CASSLGLDNSPLHF
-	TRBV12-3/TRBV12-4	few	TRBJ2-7	TGTGCCAGCAGCCAGGGACAAGGGTACGAGCAGTACTTC	CASSQGQGYEQYF
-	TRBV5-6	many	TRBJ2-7	TGTGCCAGCAGCATCGACAGGACCTACGAGCAGTACTTC	CASSIDRTYEQYF
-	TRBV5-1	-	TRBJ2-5	TGCGCCAGCAGCGACGCAGGGTTAGGAGAGACCCAGTACTTC	CASSDAGLGETQYF
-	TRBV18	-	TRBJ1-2	TGTGCCAGCTCACCACCGGGGGCGAACTATGGCTACACCTTC	CASSPPGANYGYTF
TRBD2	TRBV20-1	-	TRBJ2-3	TGCAGTGCTGGAATAGAAGTAGCGGGGGGGCGCGCAGATACGCAGTATTTT	CSAGIEVAGGRADTQYF
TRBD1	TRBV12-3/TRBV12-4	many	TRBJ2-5	TGTGCCAGCAGTTCGGACAGGGGGCGTGGAGAGACCCAGTACTTC	CASSSDRGRGETQYF
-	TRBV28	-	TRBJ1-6	TGTGCCAGCAGTGCGGGCCTGGGTAATTCACCCCTCCACTTT	CASSAGLGNSPLHF
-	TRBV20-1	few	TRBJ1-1	TGCAGTGCTATTGACGGGCAGCTGAACACTGAAGCTTTCTTT	CSAIDGQLNTEAFF
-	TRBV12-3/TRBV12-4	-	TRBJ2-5	TGTGCCAGCAGTCCCCTACGGGGTCAAGAGACCCAGTACTTC	CASSPLRGQETQYF
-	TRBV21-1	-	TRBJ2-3	TGTGCCAGCTTTACAGGCGCAGATACGCAGTATTTT	CASFTGADTQYF
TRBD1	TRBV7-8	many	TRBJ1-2	TGTGCCAGCAGCTTGGCAGGGGGCAATGGCTACACCTTC	CASSLAGGNGYTF
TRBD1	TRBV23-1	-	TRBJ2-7	TGCGCCAGCAGTCAATCCAAGAAGGACAGGGGTCGATACTTCTACGAGCAGTACTTC	CASSQSKKDRGRYFYEQYF
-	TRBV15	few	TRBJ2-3	TGTGCCACCAGCAGAGATATCCAGAACGGGGATACGCAGTATTTT	CATSRDIQNGDTQYF
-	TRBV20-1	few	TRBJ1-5	TGCAGTGCTATAGGTATTTATAGCAATCAGCCCCAGCATTTT	CSAIGIYSNQPQHF
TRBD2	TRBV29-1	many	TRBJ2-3	TGCAGAGGGACTAGCGGGGGTTGGGATACGCAGTATTTT	CRGTSGGWDTQYF
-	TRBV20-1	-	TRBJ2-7	TGCAGTGCTCGTCAGGTCTACGAGCAGTACTTC	CSARQVYEQYF
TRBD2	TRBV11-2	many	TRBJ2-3	TGTGCCAGCAGCTCGAACGGACTAGCTAAGGGCTCAGATACGCAGTATTTT	CASSSNGLAKGSDTQYF
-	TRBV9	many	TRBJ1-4	TGTGCCAGCAGCGTATGGAACGGCAGGGTCGGTGAAAAACTGTTTTTT	CASSVWNGRVGEKLFF
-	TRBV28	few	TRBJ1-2	TGTGCCAGCAGTCCAGCAGGCCTCTATGGCTACACCTTC	CASSPAGLYGYTF
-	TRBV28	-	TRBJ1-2	TGTGCCAGCAGTTCCCGTTGGGACCGCTATGGCTACACCTTC	CASSSRWDRYGYTF
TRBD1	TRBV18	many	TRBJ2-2	TGTGCCAGCTCACCACCGGACAGGGATGTCACCGGGGAGCTGTTTTTT	CASSPPDRDVTGELFF
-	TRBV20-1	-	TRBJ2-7	TGCAGTGCTAGAGATTTAGCTATTGGCAGCTACGAGCAGTACTTC	CSARDLAIGSYEQYF
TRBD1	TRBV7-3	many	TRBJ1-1	TGTGCCAGCAGCTCTACAGGGGGCCTTGAAGCTTTCTTT	CASSSTGGLEAFF
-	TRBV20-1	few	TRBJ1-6	TGCAGTGCTAGAGGAAAGGGGACGGTTAATTCACCCCTCCACTTT	CSARGKGTVNSPLHF
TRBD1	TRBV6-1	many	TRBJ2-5	TGTGCCAGCAGAGGGGGCGCGAACTTACAAGAGACCCAGTACTTC	CASRGGANLQETQYF
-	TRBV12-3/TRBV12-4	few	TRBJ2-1	TGTGCCAGCAGTTTATCGCCTCGGAGTGAGCAGTTCTTC	CASSLSPRSEQFF
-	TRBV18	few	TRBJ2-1	TGTGCCAGCTCACCAAAGAATGAGCAGTTCTTC	CASSPKNEQFF
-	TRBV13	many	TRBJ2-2	TGTGCCAGCAGCTCAATACATAAGAACACCGGGGAGCTGTTTTTT	CASSSIHKNTGELFF
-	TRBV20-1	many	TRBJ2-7	TGCAGTGCTCCCGGGCGGGACGGCTACGAGCAGTACTTC	CSAPGRDGYEQYF
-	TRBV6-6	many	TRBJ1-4	TGTGCCAGCAGGCCGGCGAGCGGTGAAAAACTGTTTTTT	CASRPASGEKLFF
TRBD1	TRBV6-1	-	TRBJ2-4	TGTGCCAGCAGTCGACAGGGTGTAGCCAAAAACATTCAGTACTTC	CASSRQGVAKNIQYF
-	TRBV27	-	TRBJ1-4	TGTGCCAGCAGTCCGGAGGGTAATAATGAAAAACTGTTTTTT	CASSPEGNNEKLFF
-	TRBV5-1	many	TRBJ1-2	TGCGCCAGCAGCTTGAGTACAGAATATGAGGGCTACACCTTC	CASSLSTEYEGYTF
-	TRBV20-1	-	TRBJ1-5	TGCAGTGCTCTTCCGGAGGGTGGACAGCCCCAGCATTTT	CSALPEGGQPQHF
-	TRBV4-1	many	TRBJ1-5	TGCGCCAGCAGTCTTGCCCCCGGTGGTGGCAATCAGCCCCAGCATTTT	CASSLAPGGGNQPQHF
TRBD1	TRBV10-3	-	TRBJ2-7	TGTGCCATCAGTGGTACCGAGACAGGGGGTTACGAGCAGTACTTC	CAISGTETGGYEQYF
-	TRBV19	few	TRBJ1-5	TGTGCCAGTAGTATTGAGGGGAGCAATCAGCCCCAGCATTTT	CASSIEGSNQPQHF
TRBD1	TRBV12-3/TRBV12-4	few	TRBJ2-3	TGTGCCAGCAGTTTAGCGCCGGGACAGGGCGCAGATACGCAGTATTTT	CASSLAPGQGADTQYF
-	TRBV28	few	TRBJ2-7	TGTGCCACCAGACCGGGACCCAAGACCTACGAGCAGTACTTC	CATRPGPKTYEQYF
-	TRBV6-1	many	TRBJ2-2	TGTGCCAGCAGTGAATTTGCCGAAACCGGGGAGCTGTTTTTT	CASSEFAETGELFF
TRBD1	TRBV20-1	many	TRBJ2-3	TGCAGTGCTAGGAGGGGGACAGGGCATCGGGCCCTAATCACTACGCAGTATTTT	CSARRGTGHRALITTQYF